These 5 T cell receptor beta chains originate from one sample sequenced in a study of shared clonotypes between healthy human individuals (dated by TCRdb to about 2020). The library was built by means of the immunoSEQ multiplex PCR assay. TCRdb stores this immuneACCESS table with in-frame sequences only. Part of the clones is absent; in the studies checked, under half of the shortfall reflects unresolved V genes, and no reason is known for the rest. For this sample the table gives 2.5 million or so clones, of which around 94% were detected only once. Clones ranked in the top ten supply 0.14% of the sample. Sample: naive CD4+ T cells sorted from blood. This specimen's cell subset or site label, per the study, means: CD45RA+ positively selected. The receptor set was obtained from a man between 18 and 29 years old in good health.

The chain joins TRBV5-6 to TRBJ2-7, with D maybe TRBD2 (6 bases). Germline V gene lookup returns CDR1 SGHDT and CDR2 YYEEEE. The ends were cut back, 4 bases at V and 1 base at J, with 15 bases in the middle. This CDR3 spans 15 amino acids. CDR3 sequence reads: CASSPGRVLSYEQYF. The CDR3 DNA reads TGTGCCAGCAGCCCCGGGAGAGTTTTATCCTACGAGCAGTACTTC.

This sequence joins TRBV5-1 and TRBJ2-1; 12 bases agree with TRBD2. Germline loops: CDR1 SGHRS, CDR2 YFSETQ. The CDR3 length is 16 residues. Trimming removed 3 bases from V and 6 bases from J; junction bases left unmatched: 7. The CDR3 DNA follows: TGCGCCAGCAGCTGGGAGACTAGCGGGGGTGTCAATGAGCAGTTCTTC. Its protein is CASSWETSGGVNEQFF.

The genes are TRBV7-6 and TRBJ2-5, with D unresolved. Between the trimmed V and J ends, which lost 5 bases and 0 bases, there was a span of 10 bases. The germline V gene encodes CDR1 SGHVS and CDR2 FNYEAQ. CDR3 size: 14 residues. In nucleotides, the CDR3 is TGTGCCAGCAGCCCCCGGCCCTACCAAGAGACCCAGTACTTC. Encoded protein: CASSPRPYQETQYF. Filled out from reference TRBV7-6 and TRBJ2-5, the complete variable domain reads GAGVSQSPRYKVTKRGQDVALRCDPISGHVSLYWYRQALGQGPEFLTYFNYEAQQDKSGLPNDRFSAERPEGSISTLTIQRTEQRDSAMYRCASSPRPYQETQYFGPGTRLLVL.

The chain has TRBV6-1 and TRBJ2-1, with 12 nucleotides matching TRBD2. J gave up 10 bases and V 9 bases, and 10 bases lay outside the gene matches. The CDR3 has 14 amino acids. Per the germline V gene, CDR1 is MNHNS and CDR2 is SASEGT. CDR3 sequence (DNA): TGTGCCAGTTTGGGACTAGCGGGTTTAGGAGAGCAGTTCTTC. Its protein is CASLGLAGLGEQFF.

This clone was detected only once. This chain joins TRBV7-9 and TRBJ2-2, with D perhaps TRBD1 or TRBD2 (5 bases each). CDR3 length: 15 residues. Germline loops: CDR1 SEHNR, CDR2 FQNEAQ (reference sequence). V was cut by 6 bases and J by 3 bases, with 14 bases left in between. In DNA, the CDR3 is TGTGCCAGCAGGAACCCAGTGGGGGACACCGGGGAGCTGTTTTTT. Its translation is CASRNPVGDTGELFF.